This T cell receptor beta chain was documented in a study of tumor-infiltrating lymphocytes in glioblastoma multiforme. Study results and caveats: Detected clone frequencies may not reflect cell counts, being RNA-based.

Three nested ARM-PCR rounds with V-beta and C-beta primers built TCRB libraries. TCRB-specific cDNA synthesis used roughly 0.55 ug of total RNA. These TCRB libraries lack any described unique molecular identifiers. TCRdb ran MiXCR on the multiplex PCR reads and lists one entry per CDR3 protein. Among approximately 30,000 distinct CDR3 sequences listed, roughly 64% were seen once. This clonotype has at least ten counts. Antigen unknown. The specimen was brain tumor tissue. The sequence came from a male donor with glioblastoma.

CDR3 in DNA: TGCGCCAGCAGCTTGGAGGGGGCTGAAGCTTTCTTT. Its translation is CASSLEGAEAFF. The V and J genes are TRBV5-1 and TRBJ1-1; tentative D call: TRBD1 (6 bases). This CDR3 has 12 residues. CDR1 and CDR2 (germline): SGHRS, YFSETQ. V was clipped by 0 bases and J by 6 bases, with 6 bases between them. Drawing the rest from reference TRBV5-1 and TRBJ1-1, the complete variable domain is KAGVTQTPRYLIKTRGQQVTLSCSPISGHRSVSWYQQTPGQGLQFLFEYFSETQRNKGNFPGRFSGRQFSNSRSEMNVSTLELGDSALYLCASSLEGAEAFFGQGTRLTVV.